These 2 T cell receptor beta chains were all obtained from the same sample, sequenced in a study of blood T cell repertoires in COVID-19. Libraries were prepared by immunoSEQ multiplex PCR; TCRdb keeps only in-frame clonotypes and omits some of them. In the table there are roughly 190,000 clones, over 75% of which are singletons. The sequenced sample was peripheral blood. These receptors all stem from a woman aged 45-65 years with acute or convalescent COVID-19.

The V call is TRBV6-2 or TRBV6-3, the J call TRBJ2-7, with TRBD2 identical over 7 bases. V lost 2 bases, J lost 2 bases, and 12 bases stayed unmatched. The CDR3 has 17 residues. Germline V gene lookup returns CDR1 MNHEY and CDR2 SVGEGT. The DNA of the CDR3 is TGTGCCAGCAGTTACGGTATGGGAAGCGGGATAACCTACGAGCAGTACTTC. Translated: CASSYGMGSGITYEQYF.

The chain employs TRBV6-5 and TRBJ2-3; TRBD1 matches at 11 bases. This CDR3 contains 14 residues. The germline CDR1 and CDR2 sequences are MNHEY and SVGAGI. The junction had 4 bases not matched to a gene; V was cut back by 7 bases and J by 4 bases. In DNA form, the CDR3 reads TGTGCCAGCATGGACAGGGGGCGGTCAGATACGCAGTATTTT. Translated: CASMDRGRSDTQYF.